The clone carrying this T cell receptor (beta chain) has a single count. The sample originates from a study of blood T cell repertoires in COVID-19. Study overall: Collection of acute and convalescent COVID-19 samples took place in the United States, Italy and Spain. Sources were T cells, B-cell-depleted T cells, or PBMCs; the material itself was cDNA or gDNA.

This CDR3 contains 14 residues. Sequencing used immunoSEQ multiplex PCR; TCRdb keeps in-frame clones, though not all of them. The profile shows some 290,000 clones, more than 85% of them singletons. The chain couples TRBV7-5 to TRBJ1-1; no DNA check was done on the table's D call, TRBD1. TRBV7-5 is a known pseudogene. The TCR was taken from a man between 18 and 29 years old with active or convalescent COVID-19. The sample taken for sequencing was peripheral blood. CDR3 nucleotides: TGTGTCAGAAGCGGAGACAGGGGTCCCACTGAAGCTTTCTTT. Protein sequence: CVRSGDRGPTEAFF.